Below, one T cell receptor beta chain is given with its context. Antigen specificity is unknown. The data are from a study of cytomegalovirus exposure and HLA in healthy donors. Study information: Of all 360 or so donors who were genotyped, 75% to 85% belonged to the Caucasian-associated ancestry cluster. Study-wide results and caveats: Per published accounts, TCR beta sequences correctly predicted the HLA-A and HLA-B alleles of most subjects. The investigators catalogued 150 to 200 TCR beta chains as cytomegalovirus-associated.

PCR used 60 Vbeta primers and 13 Jbeta primers. Generated by immunoSEQ multiplex PCR, the TCRdb table keeps only in-frame clones and is missing some. The table lists about 140,000 clones, about 72% of them singletons. The CDR3 sequence is 15 residues long. V lost 3 bases to trimming and J lost 2 bases, with 13 bases between them. Germline-derived CDR1 and CDR2 are ENHRY and SYGVKD. The sequencing input was PBMCs. The sequence came from a man aged 35 to 55 in good health and CMV-seronegative. The gene calls are TRBV10-3 and TRBJ1-1, with a tentative D call TRBD1 (6 bases). CDR3 nucleotide sequence: TGTGCCATCAGTGAAATGACAGGAGCCAACACTGAAGCTTTCTTT. Translated: CAISEMTGANTEAFF.